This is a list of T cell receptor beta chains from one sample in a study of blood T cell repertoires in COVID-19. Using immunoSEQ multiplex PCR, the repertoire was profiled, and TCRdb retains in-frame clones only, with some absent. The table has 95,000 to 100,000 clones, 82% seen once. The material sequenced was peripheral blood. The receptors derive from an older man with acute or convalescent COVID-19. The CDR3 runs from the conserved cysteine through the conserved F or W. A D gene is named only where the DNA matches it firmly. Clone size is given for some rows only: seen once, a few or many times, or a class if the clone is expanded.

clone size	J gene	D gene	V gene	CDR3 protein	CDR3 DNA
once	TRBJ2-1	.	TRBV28	CASSLEVLGGNEQFF	TGTGCCAGCAGTTTAGAGGTCTTGGGTGGGAATGAGCAGTTCTTC
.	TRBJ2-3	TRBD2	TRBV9	CASSATSGRDHTQYF	TGTGCCAGCAGCGCTACTAGCGGGAGGGATCATACGCAGTATTTT
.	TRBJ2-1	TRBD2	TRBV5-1	CASSLRGGSHNEQFF	TGCGCCAGCAGCTTACGGGGCGGGAGCCACAATGAGCAGTTCTTC
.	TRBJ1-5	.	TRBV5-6	CASSLGGANQPQHF	TGTGCCAGCAGCTTGGGCGGGGCGAATCAGCCCCAGCATTTT
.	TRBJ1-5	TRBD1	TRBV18	CASSRGGRASNQPQHF	TGTGCCAGCTCGCGAGGGGGCAGGGCAAGCAATCAGCCCCAGCATTTT
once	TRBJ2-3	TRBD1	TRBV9	CASSALQGITDTQYF	TGTGCCAGCAGCGCCCTACAGGGGATCACAGATACGCAGTATTTT
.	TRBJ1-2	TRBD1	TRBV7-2	CASSLEDRAGYTF	TGTGCCAGCAGCTTAGAGGACAGGGCTGGCTACACCTTC
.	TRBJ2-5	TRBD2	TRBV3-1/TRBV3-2	CASSRRASGQETQYF	TGTGCCAGCAGCCGGCGGGCTAGCGGACAAGAGACCCAGTACTTC
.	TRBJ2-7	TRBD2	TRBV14	CASSPQTSGSRRYEQYF	TGTGCCAGCAGCCCCCAGACTAGCGGGAGTCGTAGATACGAGCAGTACTTC
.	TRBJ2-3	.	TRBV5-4	CASSPDKKRGTDTQYF	TGTGCCAGCAGCCCGGATAAGAAGCGGGGCACAGATACGCAGTATTTT
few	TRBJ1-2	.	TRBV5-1	CASSLDGAANYGYTF	TGCGCCAGCAGCTTGGACGGTGCCGCTAACTATGGCTACACCTTC
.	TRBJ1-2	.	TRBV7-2	CASSLNRVGGYTF	TGTGCCAGCAGCCTTAACAGGGTAGGCGGCTACACCTTC
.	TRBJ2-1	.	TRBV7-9	CASSLVGGVYNEQFF	TGTGCCAGCAGCTTAGTAGGCGGGGTCTACAATGAGCAGTTCTTC
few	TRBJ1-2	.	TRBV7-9	CASSRENSNYGYTF	TGTGCCAGCAGCCGTGAAAACAGTAACTATGGCTACACCTTC
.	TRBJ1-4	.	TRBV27	CASSKQGRGEKLFF	TGTGCCAGCAGTAAACAGGGAAGGGGTGAAAAACTGTTTTTT
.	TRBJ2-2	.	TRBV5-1	CASIGGTGELFF	TGCGCCAGCATCGGGGGAACCGGGGAGCTGTTTTTT
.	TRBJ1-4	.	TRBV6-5	CASAPRVTNEKLFF	TGTGCCAGCGCTCCCCGGGTCACTAATGAAAAACTGTTTTTT
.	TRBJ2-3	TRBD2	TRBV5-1	CASNPTGGTDTQYF	TGCGCCAGCAATCCGACGGGGGGAACAGATACGCAGTATTTT
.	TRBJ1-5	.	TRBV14	CASSQDENQPQHF	TGTGCCAGCAGCCAAGACGAGAATCAGCCCCAGCATTTT
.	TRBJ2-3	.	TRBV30	CAWTPGDRKSSDTQYF	TGTGCCTGGACCCCGGGGGACAGAAAATCGTCGGATACGCAGTATTTT
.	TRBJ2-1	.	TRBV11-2	CASSLTGGPYNEQFF	TGTGCCAGCAGCTTAACCGGGGGGCCCTACAATGAGCAGTTCTTC
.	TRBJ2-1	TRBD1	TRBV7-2	CASSWTQGANSYNEQFF	TGTGCCAGCAGCTGGACTCAGGGGGCCAACTCCTACAATGAGCAGTTCTTC
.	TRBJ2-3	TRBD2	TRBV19	CASRLAGADTQYF	TGTGCCAGTAGGCTAGCGGGAGCAGATACGCAGTATTTT
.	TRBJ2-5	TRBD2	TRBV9	CASSVSGGQETQYF	TGTGCCAGCAGCGTTAGCGGGGGGCAAGAGACCCAGTACTTC
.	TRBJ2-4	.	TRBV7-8	CASSLDGPSRLAKNIQYF	TGTGCCAGCAGCTTAGACGGCCCCAGCCGACTAGCCAAAAACATTCAGTACTTC
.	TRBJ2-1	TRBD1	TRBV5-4	CASSLGQGARGHQFF	TGTGCCAGCAGCCTGGGACAGGGGGCCCGGGGCCACCAGTTCTTC
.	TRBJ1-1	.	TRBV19	CATNQAREAEAFF	TGTGCCACCAATCAGGCTAGGGAGGCTGAAGCTTTCTTT
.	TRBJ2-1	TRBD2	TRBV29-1	CSVLGGVAGDYEQFF	TGCAGCGTTCTCGGGGGAGTAGCGGGAGACTATGAGCAGTTCTTC
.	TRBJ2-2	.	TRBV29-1	CSVEDRRLFPGELFF	TGCAGCGTTGAAGATCGGAGGCTCTTTCCCGGGGAGCTGTTTTTT
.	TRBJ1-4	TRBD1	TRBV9	CASSYTGGGFSEKLFF	TGTGCCAGCAGCTACACAGGGGGTGGGTTTAGTGAAAAACTGTTTTTT
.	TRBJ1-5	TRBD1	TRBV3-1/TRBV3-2	CASSLRGGQVSYSNQPQHF	TGTGCCAGCAGCTTGCGAGGGGGACAGGTAAGCTATAGCAATCAGCCCCAGCATTTT
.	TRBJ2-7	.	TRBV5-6	CASRTAGYEQYF	TGTGCCAGCAGAACGGCGGGCTACGAGCAGTACTTC
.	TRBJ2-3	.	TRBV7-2	CASSLASVLDTQYF	TGTGCCAGCAGCTTAGCGTCGGTACTGGATACGCAGTATTTT
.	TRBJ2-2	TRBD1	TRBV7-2	CASSLYWDRAPGELFF	TGTGCCAGCAGCTTATACTGGGACAGGGCCCCCGGGGAGCTGTTTTTT
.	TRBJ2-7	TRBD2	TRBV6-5	CASSAGDEQYF	TGTGCCAGCTCGGCGGGAGACGAGCAGTACTTC
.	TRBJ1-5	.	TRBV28	CASSPARRDNVGYSNQPQHF	TGTGCCAGCAGCCCCGCCCGAAGGGACAATGTGGGATATAGCAATCAGCCCCAGCATTTT
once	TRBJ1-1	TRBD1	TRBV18	CASLNRGMNTEAFF	TGTGCCAGCTTAAACAGGGGCATGAACACTGAAGCTTTCTTT
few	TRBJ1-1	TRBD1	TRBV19	CASSSIPRQGSTEAFF	TGTGCCAGTAGTTCAATCCCCCGACAGGGTAGCACTGAAGCTTTCTTT
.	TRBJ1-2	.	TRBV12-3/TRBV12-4	CASSLRTYGYTF	TGTGCCAGCAGTTTGAGGACATATGGCTACACCTTC
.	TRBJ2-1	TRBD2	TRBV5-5	CASSLGPGRAHEQFF	TGTGCCAGCAGCTTGGGGCCCGGGAGGGCCCATGAGCAGTTCTTC
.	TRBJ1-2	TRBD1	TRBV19	CASSIVGTEYGYTF	TGTGCCAGTAGTATAGTGGGGACAGAGTATGGCTACACCTTC
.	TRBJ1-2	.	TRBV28	CASTSSGELYGYTF	TGTGCCAGCACCTCTTCGGGAGAACTCTATGGCTACACCTTC
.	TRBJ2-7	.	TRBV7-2	CASSTSQGRFTEQYF	TGTGCCAGCAGCACCTCACAGGGGAGGTTTACCGAGCAGTACTTC